What follows are 5 T cell receptor beta chains derived from one specimen sequenced in a study of CDR3 diversity in severe acne. TCRdb analysed the PCR reads with MiXCR anew, one entry per CDR3 protein. The sample holds almost 85,000 distinct CDR3 sequences, under 65% seen once. Sequenced material: blood. The receptors were sampled from a male donor in good health, without acne.

The chain couples TRBV20-1 to TRBJ2-7; 9 bases are a match to TRBD1. In germline, CDR1 is DFQATT, CDR2 SNEGSKA (reference sequence). The ends lost 5 bases at V and 4 bases at J; junction bases unmatched: 6. The CDR3 totals 13 residues. The CDR3 spells CSAVPGTGYEQYF. The CDR3, as DNA: TGCAGTGCTGTTCCCGGGACAGGGTACGAGCAGTACTTC.

This clonotype has at least ten counts. The chain is built from TRBV9 and TRBJ1-1, with 7 bases fitting TRBD1. Looked up from germline, CDR1 is SGDLS and CDR2 is YYNGEE. Losses at the gene ends were 3 bases for V and 3 bases for J; bases not matched to a gene: 5. This CDR3 has 14 amino acids. The DNA of the CDR3 is TGTGCCAGCAGCGCGGGGACAGCTGACACTGAAGCTTTCTTT. Translated, it gives CASSAGTADTEAFF.

In this sample, this clonotype turned up many times. The rearrangement joins TRBV5-1 to TRBJ1-2; 11 positions agree with TRBD1. The length of the CDR3 is 16 residues. The V and J ends lost 0 bases and 5 bases, in that order; junction bases with no gene match: 6. CDR1 SGHRS and CDR2 YFSETQ come from the germline V gene. CDR3 nucleotide sequence: TGCGCCAGCAGCTTGGGGACAGGGGGCTATTTTTATGGCTACACCTTC. It is translated as CASSLGTGGYFYGYTF.

Worth noting for this clonotype: In this CDR3 the conserved last residue, phenylalanine or tryptophan, is missing, so a read error is likely. The DNA is left out, because the CDR3 cannot be placed on it with certainty; the CDR3 is given as TCRdb lists it. The V and J genes are TRBV24-1 and TRBJ2-5; TRBD1 is the table's D call and was not checked against the DNA. Germline V CDR1 and CDR2: KGHDR, SFDVKD. A total of 9 residues make up the CDR3, ends included. CDR3 amino acids: CATPDSTPY.

This clonotype was seen a few times. The rearrangement links TRBV5-1 to TRBJ1-6; TRBD1 might be the D (6 bases). Trimming took 0 bases from V and 6 from J, leaving 7 bases between them. Germline assignment: CDR1 SGHRS and CDR2 YFSETQ. The CDR3 has 14 residues. The CDR3 here is CASSLEQGNSPLHF. In DNA, the CDR3 is TGCGCCAGCAGCTTGGAACAGGGTAATTCACCCCTCCACTTT.